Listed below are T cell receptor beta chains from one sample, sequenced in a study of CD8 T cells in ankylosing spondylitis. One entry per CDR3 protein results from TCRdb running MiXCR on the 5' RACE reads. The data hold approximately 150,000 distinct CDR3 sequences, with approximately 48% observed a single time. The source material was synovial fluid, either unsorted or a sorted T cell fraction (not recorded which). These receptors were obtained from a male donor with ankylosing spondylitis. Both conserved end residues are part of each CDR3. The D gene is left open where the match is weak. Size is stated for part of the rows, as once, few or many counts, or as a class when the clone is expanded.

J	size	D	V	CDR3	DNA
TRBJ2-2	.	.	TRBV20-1	CSVGLANTGELFF	TGCAGTGTAGGGTTAGCGAACACCGGGGAGCTGTTTTTT
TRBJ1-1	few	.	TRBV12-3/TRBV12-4	CASRLLLLESLNTEAFF	TGTGCCAGCAGGCTACTTCTACTCGAGTCCTTGAACACTGAAGCTTTCTTT
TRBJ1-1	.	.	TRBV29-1	CSGRDRVVEEAFF	TGCAGCGGTAGGGACCGGGTTGTGGAGGAAGCTTTCTTT
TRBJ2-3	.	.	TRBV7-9	CASSAPGVSTDTQYF	TGTGCCAGCAGCGCCCCGGGGGTTAGCACAGATACGCAGTATTTT
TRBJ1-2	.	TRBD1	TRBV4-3	CASSQVGTGALDGYTF	TGCGCCAGCAGCCAAGTGGGGACAGGAGCCCTAGATGGCTACACCTTC
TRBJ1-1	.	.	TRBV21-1	CASSVSHRDLDTEAFF	TGTGCCAGCAGCGTTTCCCACAGGGATCTGGATACTGAAGCTTTCTTT
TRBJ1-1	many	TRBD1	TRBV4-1	CASSQDPTGGTEAFF	TGCGCCAGCAGCCAAGATCCGACAGGGGGCACTGAAGCTTTCTTT
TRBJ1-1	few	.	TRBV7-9	CASSLVGWVNTEAFF	TGTGCCAGCAGCTTAGTAGGGTGGGTGAACACTGAAGCTTTCTTT
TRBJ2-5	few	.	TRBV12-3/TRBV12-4	CASSFTGREEYF	TGTGCCAGCAGTTTCACGGGCAGGGAGGAGTACTTC
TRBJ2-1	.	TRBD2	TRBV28	CASSLEVAGDPNEQFF	TGTGCCAGCAGTTTAGAGGTAGCGGGGGACCCCAATGAGCAGTTCTTC
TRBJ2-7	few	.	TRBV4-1	CASSQEGAEQYF	TGCGCCAGCAGCCAAGAGGGGGCCGAGCAGTACTTC
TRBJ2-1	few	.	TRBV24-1	CATSGLVAPINEQFF	TGTGCCACCAGTGGTTTGGTAGCGCCTATCAATGAGCAGTTCTTC
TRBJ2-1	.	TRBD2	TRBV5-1	CASSLGTSGSSYNEQFF	TGCGCCAGCAGCTTGGGGACTAGCGGGAGCTCCTACAATGAGCAGTTCTTC
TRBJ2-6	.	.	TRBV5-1	CASSFYRRGSSGANVLTF	TGCGCCAGCAGCTTCTACCGCAGGGGCTCCTCTGGGGCCAACGTCCTGACTTTC
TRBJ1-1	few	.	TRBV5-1	CASSRVTGSDTEAFF	TGCGCCAGCAGCCGGGTTACGGGGAGTGACACTGAAGCTTTCTTT
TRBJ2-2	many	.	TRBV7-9	CASSPARTSTGELFF	TGTGCCAGCAGCCCCGCGAGGACTTCCACCGGGGAGCTGTTTTTT
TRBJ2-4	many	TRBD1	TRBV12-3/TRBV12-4	CASSPTGGLAKNIQYF	TGTGCCAGCAGCCCGACAGGGGGCCTGGCCAAAAACATTCAGTACTTC
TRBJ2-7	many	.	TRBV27	CASSLGNEQYF	TGTGCCAGCAGTTTGGGTAACGAGCAGTACTTC
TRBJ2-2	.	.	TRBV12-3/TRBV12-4	CASSSYRGPNTGELFF	TGTGCCAGCAGTTCTTATAGGGGCCCGAACACCGGGGAGCTGTTTTTT
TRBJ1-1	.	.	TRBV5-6	CASSFRQTSKMNTEAFF	TGTGCCAGCAGCTTTAGACAGACCAGCAAGATGAACACTGAAGCTTTCTTT
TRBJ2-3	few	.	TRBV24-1	CATSAPYFWADTQYF	TGTGCCACCAGTGCCCCTTATTTCTGGGCAGATACGCAGTATTTT
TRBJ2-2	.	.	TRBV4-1	CASSQEAPIHTGELFF	TGCGCCAGCAGCCAAGAAGCCCCGATCCACACCGGGGAGCTGTTTTTT
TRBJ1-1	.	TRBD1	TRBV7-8	CASSPRTGVSNTEAFF	TGTGCCAGCAGCCCACGTACAGGGGTCTCGAACACTGAAGCTTTCTTT
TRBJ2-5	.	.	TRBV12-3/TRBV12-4	CASSLQKGIIETQYF	TGTGCCAGCAGTTTACAGAAAGGAATAATTGAGACCCAGTACTTC
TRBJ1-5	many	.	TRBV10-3	CAISDGQGNPSNQPQHF	TGTGCCATCAGTGATGGCCAGGGCAATCCTAGCAATCAGCCCCAGCATTTT
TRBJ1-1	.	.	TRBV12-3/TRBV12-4	CASSLNLRRVRRTEAFF	TGTGCCAGCAGTTTAAACCTCCGGAGGGTAAGGAGAACTGAAGCTTTCTTT
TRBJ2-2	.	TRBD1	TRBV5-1	CASSSDRVGAGELFF	TGCGCCAGCAGCTCGGACAGGGTCGGGGCCGGGGAGCTGTTTTTT